This passage covers 18 T cell receptor beta chains from one sample sequenced in a study of cytomegalovirus exposure and HLA in healthy donors. Researchers ran the PCR with 60 Vbeta and 13 Jbeta primers. Clones were read by immunoSEQ multiplex PCR, and TCRdb kept only the in-frame ones, dropping some. The data contain about 90,000 clones, 65% to 85% of them seen just once; the ten biggest clones take up under 2.5%. The sequencing input was PBMCs. The origin of the receptors is a man younger than 35 in good health and CMV-seronegative.

The V and J genes are TRBV29-1 and TRBJ2-2, with 14 positions matching TRBD2. Germline V gives CDR1 SQVTM, CDR2 ANQGSEA. The CDR3 consists of 15 residues. Trimming cost V 6 bases and J 6 bases; bases outside gene matches: 6. CDR3 nucleotides: TGCAGCGTGGGAAGACTAGCGGGAGGGTCCGGGGAGCTGTTTTTT. Protein: CSVGRLAGGSGELFF.

The CDR3 loop is CASRSTLGQGAVVNGYTF. The CDR3 coding sequence is TGTGCCAGCAGGTCGACCCTTGGACAGGGGGCTGTTGTTAATGGCTACACCTTC. The chain uses TRBV5-8 and TRBJ1-2, with 11 bases lining up with TRBD1. The V gene's germline CDR1 is SGHTS and CDR2 YDEGEE. The CDR3 has 18 residues. J lost 6 bases, V lost 5 bases, and 18 bases had no gene match.

The chain carries TRBV28 and TRBJ1-2; D is perhaps TRBD1 (5 bases). Trimming took off 5 bases at V and 7 bases at J, with 17 bases between the two ends. Germline V gene sequence: CDR1 MDHEN, CDR2 SYDVKM. CDR3 length: 14 residues. CDR3 coding DNA: TGTGCCAGCAGTCGGGTGGGCCAGGGAGGTGGCTACACCTTC. Translated, it gives CASSRVGQGGGYTF.

DNA for the CDR3: TGTGCCAGCGTCTCATTCGTCTCGGACAAGGACTATTGGGGATATGGCTACACCTTC. Translating it yields CASVSFVSDKDYWGYGYTF. This chain joins TRBV28 and TRBJ1-2, with a tentative D call TRBD1 (5 bases). V lost 8 bases and J lost 5, with 33 bases in between. Germline V gives CDR1 MDHEN, CDR2 SYDVKM. CDR3 length: 19 amino acids.

The chain uses TRBV9 and TRBJ1-6; D not resolved. Trimming removed 0 bases at V and 5 bases at J, with 12 bases between. This CDR3 spans 16 amino acids. Germline V CDR1 and CDR2: SGDLS, YYNGEE. The CDR3 nucleotides read TGTGCCAGCAGCGTAGGAGTCGGAGGGAATAATTCACCCCTCCACTTT. As protein: CASSVGVGGNNSPLHF.

This clone has just one count. The CDR3 loop is CASSLVADGYTF. CDR3 in DNA: TGTGCCAGCAGCTTGGTCGCAGATGGCTACACCTTC. The chain combines TRBV5-6 with TRBJ1-2; no clear D gene. This CDR3 has 12 residues. Germline loops: CDR1 SGHDT, CDR2 YYEEEE. Trimming took off 0 bases at V and 6 bases at J, with 6 bases between the two ends.

This clone has a single count. The chain is built from TRBV19 and TRBJ1-3; 7 bases are shared with TRBD1. The CDR3 spans 15 residues. Germline V CDR1 and CDR2: LNHDA, SQIVND (reference sequence). The J segment lost 3 bases and the V segment lost 4 bases, leaving 6 bases of the junction unmatched. CDR3 sequence (DNA): TGTGCCAGTAGTACCCCCGGGACAGTTGGAAACACCATATATTTT. This gives the protein CASSTPGTVGNTIYF.

This clone was recorded only once. The CDR3 protein is CASTPHGQPQHF. CDR3 DNA: TGTGCCAGCACCCCTCACGGTCAGCCCCAGCATTTT. The genes are TRBV27 and TRBJ1-5; D not resolved. Trimming cost V 7 bases and J 6 bases, with 10 bases left between them. Germline V gene sequence: CDR1 MNHEY, CDR2 SMNVEV (reference sequence). The CDR3 covers 12 residues.

The chain joins TRBV18 to TRBJ2-5; perhaps TRBD2 as D (5 bases). Germline V gene data show CDR1 as KGHSH and CDR2 as LQKENI. The CDR3 is 16 amino acids. V lost 3 bases and J lost 1, with 15 bases in between. CDR3 protein: CASSPRGLRIQETQYF. The CDR3 DNA reads as TGTGCCAGCTCACCTCGAGGGCTCCGGATCCAAGAGACCCAGTACTTC.

V usage is TRBV19 and J usage is TRBJ1-1; 11 nucleotides align to TRBD1. Germline CDR1 and CDR2: LNHDA and SQIVND (reference sequence). The V gene end was trimmed by 8 bases and the J gene end by 3 bases; junction bases not matched to a gene: 5. CDR3 length: 14 amino acids. CDR3 bases: TGTGCCAGTGGACAGGGGGCTCTGTACACTGAAGCTTTCTTT. Translation: CASGQGALYTEAFF.

The V gene is TRBV6-5, the J gene TRBJ2-7, with TRBD2 as a possible D gene (6 bases). Germline V gives CDR1 MNHEY, CDR2 SVGAGI. This CDR3 is built from 14 residues. V shed 3 bases and J shed 2 bases, with 11 bases lying between them. Here the CDR3 reads CASSYQRVAYEQYF. CDR3 nucleotide sequence: TGTGCCAGCAGTTATCAGCGGGTGGCCTACGAGCAGTACTTC.

V gene TRBV30 combines with J gene TRBJ1-6; D may be TRBD1 (5 bases). Per the germline V gene, CDR1 is GTSNPN and CDR2 is SVGIG (reference sequence). Trimming cost V 0 bases and J 5 bases, with 11 bases left between them. This CDR3 region has 15 residues. CDR3 nucleotide sequence: TGTGCCTGGAGTGTACTGCCGGGGGATAATTCACCCCTCCACTTT. Translated: CAWSVLPGDNSPLHF.

The rearrangement links TRBV27 to TRBJ2-1, with TRBD2 matching 7 bases. V dropped 2 bases and J dropped 9; count of bases not matched to a gene: 4. The CDR3 extends over 13 amino acids. Germline-derived CDR1 and CDR2 are MNHEY and SMNVEV (reference sequence). The CDR3 loop reads CASSLGTTREQFF. In DNA, the CDR3 is TGTGCCAGCAGTTTAGGGACTACTCGTGAGCAGTTCTTC.

This clone occurred once. The V gene is TRBV6-5, the J gene TRBJ2-7; possibly TRBD2 for D (6 bases). The germline gives CDR1 MNHEY, CDR2 SVGAGI. Trimming cost V 6 bases and J 3 bases, with 6 bases left between them. This CDR3 is built from 11 residues. The CDR3 reads CASRAGYEQYF. In DNA, the CDR3 is TGTGCCAGCAGAGCGGGCTACGAGCAGTACTTC.

The CDR3 sequence: CAISVLGQDLFF. The CDR3 region has the DNA TGTGCCATCAGTGTCCTGGGACAGGATCTGTTTTTT. The V call is TRBV10-3, the J call TRBJ1-4; 8 nucleotides align to TRBD1. This CDR3 has 12 residues. Losses at the gene ends were 4 bases for V and 14 bases for J; bases not matched to a gene: 6. Germline-derived CDR1 and CDR2 are ENHRY and SYGVKD.

This clone was recorded a few times. The chain links TRBV7-9 to TRBJ2-6; 10 bases align to TRBD2. After removal of 9 bases from V and 2 bases from J, the junction contained 10 bases not matched to a gene. The V gene's germline CDR1 is SEHNR and CDR2 FQNEAQ (reference sequence). The length of the CDR3 is 17 residues. The CDR3 protein is CASLAGESWAGANVLTF. The DNA of the CDR3 is TGTGCCAGTCTAGCGGGAGAATCGTGGGCTGGGGCCAACGTCCTGACTTTC.

The gene calls are TRBV15 and TRBJ1-2; 7 bases fit TRBD1. The ends lost 0 bases at V and 3 bases at J; junction bases unmatched: 4. Germline V lookup: CDR1 LNHNV, CDR2 YYDKDF (reference sequence). The CDR3 spans 15 residues. The CDR3 sequence is CATSRDTTGYYGYTF. The CDR3 DNA follows: TGTGCCACCAGCAGAGACACGACAGGGTACTATGGCTACACCTTC. The variable domain in full, with the rest retrieved from reference TRBV15 and TRBJ1-2, is DAMVIQNPRYQVTQFGKPVTLSCSQTLNHNVMYWYQQKSSQAPKLLFHYYDKDFNNEADTPDNFQSRRPNTSFCFLDIRSPGLGDTAMYLCATSRDTTGYYGYTFGSGTRLTVV.

This clone was recorded only once. The chain couples TRBV5-4 to TRBJ1-2; possible D gene TRBD1, 6 bases. The CDR3 loop spans 14 amino acids. Germline loops: CDR1 SGHNT, CDR2 YYREEE (reference sequence). Trimming removed 4 bases from V and 0 bases from J, with 10 bases in between. CDR3 protein: CASSQGQPNYGYTF. The CDR3 nucleotides read TGTGCCAGCAGCCAAGGACAGCCTAACTATGGCTACACCTTC.